The T cell receptor (beta chain) described here comes from a study of blood T cells in healthy people across ages. This clonotype occurred a few times. This likely comes from a read error, as the CDR3 has no conserved phenylalanine or tryptophan at its end. The limits of the CDR3 on the DNA are not certain, so only TCRdb's listed CDR3 is given. Germline CDR1 is SGDLS and CDR2 is YYNGEE. Inclusive of both ends, the CDR3 amounts to 9 amino acids. Combining a sample-barcoded 5' primer with a J-beta primer mix, a second PCR ran for roughly 7 to 11 cycles. TCRdb re-derived calls from the 5' RACE reads in MiXCR, one entry per CDR3 protein. The sample holds roughly 1,100,000 distinct CDR3 sequences, around 27% seen once. The sample was also reused in another study, on T cells of mothers and their children.

V and J are TRBV9 and TRBJ2-5. The TCR sequence derives from a girl aged 2-10 years in good health. Sample: blood. This CDR3 reads CASSVVSRL.